Below are 17 T cell receptor beta chains sequenced from a single sample in a study of T cells expressing NK-cell markers. TCRdb re-called the 5' RACE reads and catalogs CDR3 proteins one per entry, DNA excluded. The sample table includes around 550,000 distinct CDR3 sequences. The specimen was blood T cells: a sorted CD56 or NKG2C T cell subset, CD4+ or CD8+ T cells, or bulk PBMC T cells (not recorded which). The receptor source for this set is a man between 18 and 29 years old in good health.

CDR3 in amino acids: CAWKSGTSGRAYNEQFF. The chain recombines TRBV30 with TRBJ2-1; TCRdb's D call of TRBD2 is untestable without DNA. The CDR3 runs 17 residues. The germline CDR1 and CDR2 sequences are GTSNPN and SVGIG (reference sequence). The full variable domain, with the rest looked up from reference TRBV30 and TRBJ2-1, is SQTIHQWPATLVQPVGSPLSLECTVEGTSNPNLYWYRQAAGRGLQLLFYSVGIGQISSEVPQNLSASRPQDRQFILSSKKLLLSDSGFYLCAWKSGTSGRAYNEQFFGPGTRLTVL.

The genes are TRBV20-1 and TRBJ2-7; as DNA is missing, the TRBD2 call by TCRdb cannot be tested. The germline V gene encodes CDR1 DFQATT and CDR2 SNEGSKA (reference sequence). CDR3 length equals 14 residues. The CDR3 reads CSGPPSVSVGEQYF.

This chain connects TRBV7-8 to TRBJ2-1; TCRdb indicates TRBD2, and absent DNA this call remains unverified. CDR3 length: 17 residues. Germline loops: CDR1 SGHVS, CDR2 FQNEAQ. The CDR3 reads CASSLILAGIYPNEQFF.

The rearrangement joins TRBV24-1 to TRBJ2-1. Germline V gene lookup returns CDR1 KGHDR and CDR2 SFDVKD. CDR3 length equals 16 residues. This CDR3 reads CATSDRSRNGDNEQFF.

The genes are TRBV4-2 and TRBJ2-5. The CDR3 totals 17 residues. In germline, CDR1 is LGHNA, CDR2 YNFKEQ. CDR3 loop: CASSQDLTRGRRETQYF.

The chain employs TRBV10-3 and TRBJ1-3. The germline V gene encodes CDR1 ENHRY and CDR2 SYGVKD. The CDR3 runs 16 residues. CDR3 loop: CAISPSGDQPGNTIYF.

The J gene is TRBJ1-5, the V gene TRBV12-3 or TRBV12-4; TCRdb reports TRBD1, a call that lacks DNA to check it against. This CDR3 contains 15 residues. The CDR3 region is CASSRGQGGNQPQHF.

The chain combines TRBV6-1 with TRBJ2-2; TCRdb's D call of TRBD2 is untestable without DNA. The CDR3 runs 17 residues. Germline V gene data show CDR1 as MNHNS and CDR2 as SASEGT. CDR3 sequence: CASSPSTSGRGTGELFF.

The chain recombines TRBV3-1 with TRBJ1-1; TCRdb names TRBD1, which stays unverified in the absence of DNA. The germline V gene encodes CDR1 LGHDT and CDR2 YNNKEL (reference sequence). There are 17 residues in the CDR3. The CDR3 spells CASSPGTWDIVNTEAFF.

This chain uses TRBV24-1 with TRBJ2-5; TCRdb proposes TRBD1, but this gene call is untestable without DNA. This CDR3 comprises 15 residues. The germline V gene has CDR1 KGHDR and CDR2 SFDVKD. CDR3 sequence: CATSPGQGVVETQYF.

The V and J genes are TRBV20-1 and TRBJ2-1; TCRdb's D call, TRBD2, is unchecked because there is no DNA. Looked up from germline, CDR1 is DFQATT and CDR2 is SNEGSKA (reference sequence). The CDR3 has 15 amino acids. CDR3 amino acids: CSARRGTSGSDEQFF.

The rearrangement joins TRBV20-1 to TRBJ2-3. CDR3 size: 15 residues. CDR1 and CDR2 (germline): DFQATT, SNEGSKA (reference sequence). CDR3 loop: CSARGWGHSTDTQYF.

This chain's CDR3 is CAWDSPGREQFF. The V gene is TRBV30, the J gene TRBJ2-1; checking the TCRdb D call of TRBD1 is not possible without DNA. CDR3 length equals 12 residues. Germline CDR1 is GTSNPN and CDR2 is SVGIG (reference sequence).

CDR3 region: CASSSNSFTIYF. The V call is TRBV5-5, the J call TRBJ1-3. Germline V gives CDR1 SGHKS, CDR2 YYEKEE (reference sequence). This CDR3 region has 12 residues.

This chain joins TRBV20-1 and TRBJ2-1; absent DNA, TCRdb's TRBD2 call cannot be checked. Germline-derived CDR1 and CDR2 are DFQATT and SNEGSKA (reference sequence). The CDR3 has 15 amino acids. The CDR3 protein is CSAPTTSGKEGEQFF.

This chain uses TRBV12-3 or TRBV12-4 with TRBJ2-7; without DNA, the TCRdb call of TRBD1 cannot be checked. The CDR3 sequence is 15 residues long. The CDR3 here is CASSFGGNIPYEQYF.

The V and J genes are TRBV3-1 and TRBJ2-1; TCRdb returns TRBD2, unconfirmable since there is no DNA. There are 19 residues in the CDR3. The germline gives CDR1 LGHDT, CDR2 YNNKEL (reference sequence). CDR3: CASSFLLVTRGKRVYRQFF.